The source of this T cell receptor beta chain is a study of cytomegalovirus exposure and HLA in healthy donors. In this sample, this clone turned up once. Its antigen is not known. With 60 Vbeta and 13 Jbeta primers, the PCR was carried out. Measured with immunoSEQ multiplex PCR; TCRdb has only the in-frame clones, and not every one. The sample records approximately 27,000 clones, 70% being singletons. Study-wide results and limits: A later analysis associated roughly 15,000 TCR beta sequences with HLA alleles at a 0.05 false discovery rate.

This CDR3 region has 12 residues. Germline-derived CDR1 and CDR2 are MNHEY and SMNVEV (reference sequence). V was cut by 5 bases and J by 7 bases, with 11 bases left in between. The V and J genes are TRBV27 and TRBJ1-1, with no clear D. The sequenced sample consisted of PBMCs. The TCR originated in a woman aged 50 to 65 in good health and CMV-seronegative. The CDR3, as DNA: TGTGCCAGCAGTCTGGCCGGGAGTGAAGCTTTCTTT. It translates to CASSLAGSEAFF.